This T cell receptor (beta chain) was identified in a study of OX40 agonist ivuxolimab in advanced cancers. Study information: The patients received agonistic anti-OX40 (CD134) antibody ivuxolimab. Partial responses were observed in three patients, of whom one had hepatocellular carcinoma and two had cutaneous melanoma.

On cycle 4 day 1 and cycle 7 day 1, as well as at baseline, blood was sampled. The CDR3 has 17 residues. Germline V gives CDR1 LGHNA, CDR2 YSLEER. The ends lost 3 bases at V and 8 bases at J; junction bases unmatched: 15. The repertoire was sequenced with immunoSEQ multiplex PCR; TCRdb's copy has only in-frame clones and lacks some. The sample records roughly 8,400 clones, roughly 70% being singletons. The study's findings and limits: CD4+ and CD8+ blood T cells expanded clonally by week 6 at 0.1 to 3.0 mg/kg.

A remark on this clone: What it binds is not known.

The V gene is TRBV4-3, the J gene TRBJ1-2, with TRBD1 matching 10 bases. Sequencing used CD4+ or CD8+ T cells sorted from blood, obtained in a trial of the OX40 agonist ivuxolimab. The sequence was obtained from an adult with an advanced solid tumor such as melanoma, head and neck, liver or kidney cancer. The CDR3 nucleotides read TGCGCCAGCAGCCAGACGAACCTCGGGACAGGGGCAGGGGGCTACACCTTC. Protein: CASSQTNLGTGAGGYTF.